These T cell receptor beta chains were read from a single sample in a study of memory CD4+ T cells and cytomegalovirus serostatus. Clones were sequenced by immunoSEQ multiplex PCR, and TCRdb holds only the in-frame ones, with some missing. The sample records approximately 61,000 clones, approximately 85% being singletons. Sequencing input: memory CD4+ T cells from blood. These receptors all stem from an adult in good health and CMV-seronegative. CDR3s leave out the opening cysteine and the closing phenylalanine or tryptophan. The order of the fields is CDR3 length, V gene, CDR3 protein.

cdr3_length: 9; v_call: TRBV2; cdr3_aa: ASGGHYGYT
cdr3_length: 12; v_call: TRBV7-9; cdr3_aa: ASSPGSSGNTIY
cdr3_length: 12; v_call: TRBV10-3; cdr3_aa: AISDGGSNYGYT
cdr3_length: 13; v_call: TRBV18; cdr3_aa: ASSPATGGANEQF
cdr3_length: 12; v_call: TRBV18; cdr3_aa: ASSPLGRNTEAF
cdr3_length: 14; v_call: TRBV2; cdr3_aa: ASRELAGGTYNEQF
cdr3_length: 13; v_call: TRBV27; cdr3_aa: ASASTSGGYNEQF
cdr3_length: 11; v_call: TRBV27; cdr3_aa: ASRRQGGNEQF
cdr3_length: 11; v_call: TRBV2; cdr3_aa: ASTTGPRGELF
cdr3_length: 11; v_call: TRBV7-8; cdr3_aa: ASSWGQNNEQF
cdr3_length: 15; v_call: TRBV7-9; cdr3_aa: ASSLKPSGRPGDEQF
cdr3_length: 11; v_call: TRBV14; cdr3_aa: ASSQTTTDTQY
cdr3_length: 10; v_call: TRBV30; cdr3_aa: AWSDRLDEQF
cdr3_length: 13; v_call: TRBV19; cdr3_aa: ASTLEAGVGYGYT
cdr3_length: 13; v_call: TRBV19; cdr3_aa: ASSIGGQFYNEQF
cdr3_length: 10; v_call: TRBV7-3; cdr3_aa: ASSLTSDTQY
cdr3_length: 12; v_call: TRBV14; cdr3_aa: ASSRDSGRSELF
cdr3_length: 11; v_call: TRBV30; cdr3_aa: AWNRQRNTEAF
cdr3_length: 13; v_call: TRBV23-1; cdr3_aa: ASRIRGQGWYEQY
cdr3_length: 12; v_call: TRBV7-2; cdr3_aa: ASSLASAQETQY
cdr3_length: 11; v_call: TRBV2; cdr3_aa: ASSGDRAKTQY
cdr3_length: 13; v_call: TRBV5-1; cdr3_aa: ASSSEFWGPETQY
cdr3_length: 12; v_call: TRBV18; cdr3_aa: ASSEGNHNYGYT
cdr3_length: 13; v_call: TRBV9; cdr3_aa: ASSGLTGRGETQY
cdr3_length: 13; v_call: TRBV4-1; cdr3_aa: ASSRGQGSNEKLF
cdr3_length: 12; v_call: TRBV29-1; cdr3_aa: SGGDGLNSYEQY
cdr3_length: 10; v_call: TRBV2; cdr3_aa: ASKTGLDEQY
cdr3_length: 12; v_call: TRBV7-6; cdr3_aa: ASSPLSGSDEQF
cdr3_length: 14; v_call: TRBV6-4; cdr3_aa: ASSAKGQPSSYEQY
cdr3_length: 13; v_call: TRBV9; cdr3_aa: ASSAGRSSYNEQF
cdr3_length: 11; v_call: TRBV7-2; cdr3_aa: ASSRLTVYEQY
cdr3_length: 12; v_call: TRBV15; cdr3_aa: ATKITGVNTEAF
cdr3_length: 14; v_call: TRBV5-4; cdr3_aa: ASSLRQGAGNTEAF
cdr3_length: 12; v_call: TRBV19; cdr3_aa: ASSIPGSNSPLH
cdr3_length: 12; v_call: TRBV5-1; cdr3_aa: ASSSRTGQETQY
cdr3_length: 16; v_call: TRBV5-1; cdr3_aa: ASSRRGMEEAGANVLT
cdr3_length: 13; v_call: TRBV7-2; cdr3_aa: ASSLGPHSNQPQH
cdr3_length: 15; v_call: TRBV28; cdr3_aa: ASSSPNRGQGKYGYT
cdr3_length: 12; v_call: TRBV4-1; cdr3_aa: ASSQGGGTGELF
cdr3_length: 13; v_call: TRBV6-6; cdr3_aa: ASSYSTGLNSPLH
cdr3_length: 10; v_call: TRBV27; cdr3_aa: ASREGGTEAF
cdr3_length: 13; v_call: TRBV9; cdr3_aa: ASSVRGLNTDTQY
cdr3_length: 13; v_call: TRBV18; cdr3_aa: ASSVTPTEYNEQF
cdr3_length: 14; v_call: TRBV4-1; cdr3_aa: ASSPTGQGGDYGYT
cdr3_length: 13; v_call: TRBV10-3; cdr3_aa: AIRWDGSSYNEQF
cdr3_length: 14; v_call: TRBV19; cdr3_aa: ASSIAAGGRTGELF
cdr3_length: 14; v_call: TRBV5-4; cdr3_aa: ASSPRAGTEYNEQF
cdr3_length: 12; v_call: TRBV30; cdr3_aa: ALKGDVSNYGYT
cdr3_length: 11; v_call: TRBV2; cdr3_aa: ASSQTEAEKLF
cdr3_length: 13; v_call: TRBV9; cdr3_aa: ASSGRTGANEKLF
cdr3_length: 12; v_call: TRBV5-1; cdr3_aa: ASSFATDSYEQY
cdr3_length: 13; v_call: TRBV4-1; cdr3_aa: ASSQDPLQNSPLH